This T cell receptor (beta chain) was found in a study of T cells in Graves' hyperthyroidism and ophthalmopathy. Amplified regions were TCR beta CDR3 sequences from RNA transcripts. The TCR CDR3 was amplified in a first-round RT-PCR using the HTBI primer set. TCRdb processed the multiplex PCR reads anew with MiXCR; each CDR3 protein has one entry. The table shows a few hundred thousand distinct CDR3 sequences, with over 15% occurring only once. This clonotype came up many times. Antigen unknown. V trimming: 2 bases; J trimming: 7 bases; junction bases outside the gene matches: 8. The CDR3 spans 15 residues. Germline values: CDR1 ENHRY, CDR2 SYGVKD. No ophthalmopathy progression within 18 months constituted stable Graves' hyperthyroidism. On the basis of clinical symptoms, serum thyroxine and TRAb, thyroid ultrasound and orbital computed tomography, diagnoses were made. The study's findings and limits: Ophthalmopathy was predicted by the model a median of roughly 6.6 months ahead of onset.

This chain joins TRBV10-3 and TRBJ1-2; 9 nucleotides match TRBD1. The source of this sequence is a woman between 18 and 29 years old with Graves' hyperthyroidism. Material: blood. CDR3 protein: CAISERTQGARGYTF. As DNA, the CDR3 is TGTGCCATCAGTGAGCGAACACAGGGGGCGCGTGGCTACACCTTC.